Detailed here is one T cell receptor (beta chain). The sample belongs to a study of blood T cell repertoires in COVID-19. Background on the study: PBMCs, B-cell-depleted T cells, or T cells provided the cDNA or gDNA that made up the material.

TCRdb's copy holds only in-frame clones and misses some; the assay was immunoSEQ multiplex PCR. The sample consists of more than 250,000 clones, about 80% of them appearing once. Material for sequencing was peripheral blood. This receptor was identified in a human donor in a cohort sampled during active COVID-19.

CDR3 bases: TGCGCCAGCAGCCATAGACAGGACGTTAATCAGCCCCAGCATTTT. This sequence encodes CASSHRQDVNQPQHF. The chain carries TRBV4-1 and TRBJ1-5; a weak D match, TRBD1 (6 bases). Per germline, CDR1 MGHRA and CDR2 YSYEKL. The CDR3 is 15 amino acids. V lost 3 bases, J lost 4 bases, and 13 bases lay in between.